The rows below give T cell receptor beta chains drawn from one sample of a study of T cells in Graves' hyperthyroidism and ophthalmopathy. MiXCR was run by TCRdb on the multiplex PCR reads, yielding one entry per CDR3 protein. The table records approximately 700,000 distinct CDR3 sequences, about 16% of them present only once. The specimen was blood. These TCRs come from a man between 18 and 35 years old with Graves' hyperthyroidism. Both conserved end residues are part of each CDR3. The D gene is left open where the match is weak. Part of the rows lack a size; the others show once, few, many or a class for expanded clones.

length	V	J	D	size	CDR3	DNA
14	TRBV15	TRBJ2-1	.	.	CATKDESSYNEQFF	TGTGCCACCAAGGACGAGAGCTCCTACAATGAGCAGTTCTTC
15	TRBV28	TRBJ2-3	TRBD2	many	CASTGRAGGTDTQYF	TGTGCCAGCACCGGGAGAGCGGGAGGCACAGATACGCAGTATTTT
14	TRBV20-1	TRBJ2-3	.	.	CSARDYRRPDTQYF	TGCAGTGCTAGAGACTACCGGAGGCCAGATACGCAGTATTTT
13	TRBV6-1	TRBJ1-1	.	many	CASILFGATEAFF	TGTGCCAGCATCTTGTTCGGAGCCACTGAAGCTTTCTTT
12	TRBV29-1	TRBJ2-1	.	few	CSVESGGFEQFF	TGCAGCGTTGAAAGTGGTGGGTTTGAGCAGTTCTTC
15	TRBV27	TRBJ2-2	.	few	CASSLEGGYTGELFF	TGTGCCAGCAGTTTAGAGGGGGGGTACACCGGGGAGCTGTTTTTT
13	TRBV6-5	TRBJ1-2	.	.	CASSYSTAYGYTF	TGTGCCAGCAGTTACTCTACCGCGTATGGCTACACCTTC
17	TRBV10-3	TRBJ2-5	TRBD2	many	CAISEEIAGVPRETQYF	TGTGCCATCAGTGAGGAAATAGCGGGAGTCCCGAGGGAGACCCAGTACTTC
15	TRBV20-1	TRBJ2-1	.	.	CSARDPKGVGNEQFF	TGCAGTGCTAGAGATCCTAAGGGAGTGGGCAATGAGCAGTTCTTC
15	TRBV9	TRBJ2-7	TRBD1	few	CASSEGTGGVYEQYF	TGTGCCAGCAGCGAGGGGACAGGGGGCGTGTACGAGCAGTACTTC